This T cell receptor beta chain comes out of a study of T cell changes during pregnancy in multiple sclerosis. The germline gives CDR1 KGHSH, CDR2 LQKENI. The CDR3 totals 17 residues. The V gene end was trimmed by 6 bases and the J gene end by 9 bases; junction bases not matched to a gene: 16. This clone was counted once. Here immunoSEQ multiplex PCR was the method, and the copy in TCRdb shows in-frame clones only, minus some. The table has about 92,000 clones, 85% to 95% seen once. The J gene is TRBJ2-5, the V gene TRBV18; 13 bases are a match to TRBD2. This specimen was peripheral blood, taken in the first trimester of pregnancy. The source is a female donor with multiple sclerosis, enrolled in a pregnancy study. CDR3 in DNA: TGTGCCAGCTCCGGACTAGCGGGGGTTGGGTCCAGATGGGCCCAGTACTTC. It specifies CASSGLAGVGSRWAQYF.